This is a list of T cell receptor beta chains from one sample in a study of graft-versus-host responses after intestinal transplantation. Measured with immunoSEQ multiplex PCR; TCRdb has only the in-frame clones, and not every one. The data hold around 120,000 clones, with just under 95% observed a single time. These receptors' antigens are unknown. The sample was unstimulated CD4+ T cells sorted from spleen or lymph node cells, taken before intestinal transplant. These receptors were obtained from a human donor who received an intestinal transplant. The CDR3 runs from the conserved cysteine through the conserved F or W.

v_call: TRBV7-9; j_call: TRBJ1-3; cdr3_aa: CASIPPGQGSVMGNTIYF
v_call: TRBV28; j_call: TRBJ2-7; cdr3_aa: CASSLSGSTYEQYF
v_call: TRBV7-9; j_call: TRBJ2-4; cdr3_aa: CASSLDLHIQYF
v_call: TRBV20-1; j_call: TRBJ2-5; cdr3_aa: CSARLGETQYF
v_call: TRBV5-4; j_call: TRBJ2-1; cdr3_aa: CASSLDASPLGEQFF
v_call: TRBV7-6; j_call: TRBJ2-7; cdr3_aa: CASSTGQGAWQYF
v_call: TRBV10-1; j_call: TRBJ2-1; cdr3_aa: CASSESPGLGTYNEQFF
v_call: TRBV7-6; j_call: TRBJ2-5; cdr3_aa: CASSIGETQYF
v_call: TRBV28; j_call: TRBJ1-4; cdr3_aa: CASSLGGATNEKLFF
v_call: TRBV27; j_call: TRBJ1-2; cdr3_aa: CASSLLWAQGVMRGYTF
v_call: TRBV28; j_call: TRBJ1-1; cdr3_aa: CASRLLNTEAFF
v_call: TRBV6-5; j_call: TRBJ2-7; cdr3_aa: CASSYHRAPYEQYF
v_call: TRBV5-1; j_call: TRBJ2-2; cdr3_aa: CASEERAGPAGELFF
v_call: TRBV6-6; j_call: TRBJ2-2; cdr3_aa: CASREPRDRATGELFF
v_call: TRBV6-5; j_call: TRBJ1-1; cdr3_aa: CASSAPGIPGTEAFF
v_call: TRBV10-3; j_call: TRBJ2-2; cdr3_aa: CAIRLTKQAGELFF
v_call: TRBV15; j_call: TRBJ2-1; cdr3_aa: CATSRVSGYNEQFF
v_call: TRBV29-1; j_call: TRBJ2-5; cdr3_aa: CSVATTSGREEAQYF
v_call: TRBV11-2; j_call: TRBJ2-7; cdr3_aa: CASSLTSGSRIEQYF
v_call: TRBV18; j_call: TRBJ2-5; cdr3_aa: CASSLGYQETQYF
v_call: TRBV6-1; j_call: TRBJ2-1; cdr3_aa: CASSEGTGVYNEQFF
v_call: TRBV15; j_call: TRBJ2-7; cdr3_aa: CATSRVRAPYEQYF
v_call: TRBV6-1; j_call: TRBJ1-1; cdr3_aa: CASSEVPGAGAFF
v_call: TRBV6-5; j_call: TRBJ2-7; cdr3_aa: CASSRTASYEQYF
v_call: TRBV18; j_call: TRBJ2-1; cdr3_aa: CASSPRTEAYNEQFF
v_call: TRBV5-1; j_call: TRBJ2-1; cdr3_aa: CASSVGQGGYNEQFF
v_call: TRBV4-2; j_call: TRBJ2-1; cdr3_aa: CASSDSGRAHEQFF
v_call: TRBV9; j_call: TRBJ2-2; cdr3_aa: CASSVSGRVTGELFF
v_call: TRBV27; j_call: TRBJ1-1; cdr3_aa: CASSLKGWGTEAFF
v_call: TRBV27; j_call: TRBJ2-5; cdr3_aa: CASSSRTSVKTQYF
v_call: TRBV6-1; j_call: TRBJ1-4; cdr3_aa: CASSEVNKMGEKLFF
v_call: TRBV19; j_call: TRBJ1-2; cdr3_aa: CASSIDLPGTDVFYGYTF
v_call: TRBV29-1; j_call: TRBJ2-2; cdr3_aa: CSVDPQGARAGELFF
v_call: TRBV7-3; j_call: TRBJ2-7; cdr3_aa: CASSLTGGAYEQYF
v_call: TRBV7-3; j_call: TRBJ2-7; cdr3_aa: CASSLTPFSYEQYF
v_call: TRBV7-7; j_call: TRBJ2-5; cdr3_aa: CASSETSGGTQYF